These 8 T cell receptor beta chains share one sample of origin, sequenced in a study of blood T cell repertoires in COVID-19. Some clones are missing from TCRdb's copy, which holds only in-frame ones; the method was immunoSEQ multiplex PCR. The data hold under 150,000 clones, with around 81% observed a single time. Sequencing was carried out using peripheral blood. These receptors were taken from a man in his sixties with active or convalescent COVID-19.

The chain uses TRBV7-2 and TRBJ2-1, with D perhaps TRBD2 (6 bases). The CDR3 contains 13 residues. The V end lost 6 bases, the J end lost 12 bases, and 18 bases lay between the germline ends. CDR1 and CDR2 (germline): SGHTA, FQGNSA. The CDR3 loop is CASRLSTRSMQFF. The CDR3 DNA reads as TGTGCCAGCAGACTCTCGACTAGGAGTATGCAGTTCTTC.

This clone was counted a few times. J is TRBJ1-2 and V is TRBV29-1; D call uncertain. The CDR3 loop spans 13 amino acids. V dropped 1 base and J dropped 4 bases, with 10 bases sitting between them. Germline V CDR1 and CDR2: SQVTM, ANQGSEA. The chain's CDR3 is CSVEVAGSYGYTF. The CDR3 DNA reads TGCAGCGTTGAAGTGGCGGGCAGCTATGGCTACACCTTC.

This sequence joins TRBV5-6 and TRBJ1-6; tentatively, D is TRBD1 (6 bases). The CDR3 contains 15 residues. Between the trimmed V and J ends, which lost 0 bases and 6 bases, there was a span of 10 bases. CDR1 is SGHDT and CDR2 is YYEEEE in the germline V gene. In DNA, the CDR3 is TGTGCCAGCAGCTTGGTCCGGGACACTAATTCACCCCTCCACTTT. Translating it yields CASSLVRDTNSPLHF. Full variable domain (outside the CDR3, taken from reference TRBV5-6 and TRBJ1-6): DAGVTQSPTHLIKTRGQQVTLRCSPKSGHDTVSWYQQALGQGPQFIFQYYEEEERQRGNFPDRFSGHQFPNYSSELNVNALLLGDSALYLCASSLVRDTNSPLHFGNGTRLTVT.

The J gene is TRBJ1-5, the V gene TRBV5-1; tentatively, D is TRBD1 (5 bases). The CDR3 extends over 14 amino acids. The V gene lost 5 bases and the J gene lost 2 bases, with 11 bases spanning the gap. Germline-derived CDR1 and CDR2 are SGHRS and YFSETQ. CDR3 in DNA: TGCGCCAGCAGGGGAGGGGACGGCAATCAGCCCCAGCATTTT. Amino acid sequence: CASRGGDGNQPQHF.

The CDR3 DNA reads TGTGCCAGCAGTAAGGACAGTACTGAAAAACTGTTTTTT. It specifies CASSKDSTEKLFF. The chain is built from TRBV2 and TRBJ1-4; perhaps TRBD1 as D (6 bases). From germline, CDR1 is SNHLY and CDR2 FYNNEI. V shed 5 bases and J shed 7 bases, with 11 bases lying between them. The CDR3 is made up of 13 amino acids.

The chain recombines TRBV29-1 with TRBJ2-3; D may be TRBD2 (7 bases). CDR3 length equals 14 residues. CDR1 is SQVTM and CDR2 is ANQGSEA in the germline V gene. V dropped 0 bases and J dropped 4 bases, with 11 bases sitting between them. This CDR3 reads CSVEDGGAADTQYF. The CDR3 bases are TGCAGCGTTGAAGATGGGGGGGCTGCAGATACGCAGTATTTT.

This clone was recorded a few times. The chain carries TRBV28 and TRBJ1-6; TRBD1 matches 7 bases. V trimming: 4 bases; J trimming: 7 bases; junction bases outside the gene matches: 4. CDR1 and CDR2 (germline): MDHEN, SYDVKM. This CDR3 has 14 residues. In DNA, the CDR3 is TGTGCCAGCAGTTACAGGGGAGGAAATTCACCCCTCCACTTT. Amino acid sequence: CASSYRGGNSPLHF.

The rearrangement joins TRBV7-9 to TRBJ2-2, with D possibly matching TRBD1 (6 bases). This CDR3 has 15 residues. The germline V gene encodes CDR1 SEHNR and CDR2 FQNEAQ (reference sequence). V lost 5 bases and J lost 5, with 15 bases in between. The CDR3 DNA reads TGTGCCAGCAGCGCCACAGGGTCGGGAACCGGGGAGCTGTTTTTT. Protein sequence: CASSATGSGTGELFF.